This T cell receptor beta chain derives from a study of CD8 T cells in Susac syndrome. With random hexamers, reverse transcription was performed on about 0.5 to 1 ug of RNA. TCRdb analysed the immunoSEQ multiplex PCR reads with MiXCR anew, one entry per CDR3 protein. The sample lists about 250,000 distinct CDR3 sequences; around 95% were seen once. The CDR3 has 12 amino acids. The germline gives CDR1 MDHEN, CDR2 SYDVKM. The V end was cut by 1 base, the J end by 10 bases, with 8 bases between. The rearrangement links TRBV28 to TRBJ2-1, with D possibly matching TRBD2 (6 bases). The material sequenced was CD4+ T cells from PBMCs. This sequence was found in a human donor with multiple sclerosis. The chain's CDR3 is CASSLSGDEQFF. Here the CDR3 DNA reads TGTGCCAGCAGTTTATCGGGAGACGAGCAGTTCTTC.